This T cell receptor (beta chain) came from a study of identical twins. TCRdb passed the 5' RACE reads through MiXCR, listing each CDR3 protein once. The data hold hundreds of thousands of distinct CDR3 sequences, with roughly an eighth observed a single time. This clonotype was seen a few times. The data were also submitted as part of a second study, on yellow fever vaccine responses in identical twins.

The TCR sequence derives from a woman aged 18-29 years in good health. Material: PBMCs.

CDR3 in amino acids: CASSLGLSLSGDEQFF. For the CDR3, the DNA is TGCGCCAGCAGCTTGGGACTCTCGTTATCGGGGGATGAGCAGTTCTTC. The chain couples TRBV5-1 to TRBJ2-1, with D tentatively TRBD2 (6 bases). CDR3 length: 16 residues. Germline lookup yields CDR1 SGHRS and CDR2 YFSETQ. Trimming stripped 0 bases from V and 8 bases from J, with 18 bases between.